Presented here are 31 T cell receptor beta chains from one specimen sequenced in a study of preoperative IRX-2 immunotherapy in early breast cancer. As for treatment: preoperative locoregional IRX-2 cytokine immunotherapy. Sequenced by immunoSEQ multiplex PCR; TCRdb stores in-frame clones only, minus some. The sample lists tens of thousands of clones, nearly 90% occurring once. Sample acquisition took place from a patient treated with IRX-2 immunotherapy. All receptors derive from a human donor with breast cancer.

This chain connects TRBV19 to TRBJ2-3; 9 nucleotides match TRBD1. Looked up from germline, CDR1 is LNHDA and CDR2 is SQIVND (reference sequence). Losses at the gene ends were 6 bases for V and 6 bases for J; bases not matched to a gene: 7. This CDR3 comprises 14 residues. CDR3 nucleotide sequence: TGTGCCAGTAGAAAGACAGGGGGACGCGATACGCAGTATTTT. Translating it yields CASRKTGGRDTQYF.

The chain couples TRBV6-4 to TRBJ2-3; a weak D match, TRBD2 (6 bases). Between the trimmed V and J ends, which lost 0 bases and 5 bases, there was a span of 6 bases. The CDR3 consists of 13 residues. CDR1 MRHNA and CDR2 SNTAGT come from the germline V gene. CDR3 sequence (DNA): TGTGCCAGCAGTGACTCGCGGGGAGATACGCAGTATTTT. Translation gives CASSDSRGDTQYF.

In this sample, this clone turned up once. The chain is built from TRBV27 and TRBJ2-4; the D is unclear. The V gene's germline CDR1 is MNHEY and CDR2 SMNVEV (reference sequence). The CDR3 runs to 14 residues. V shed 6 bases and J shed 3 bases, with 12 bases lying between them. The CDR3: CASSPVNGKNIQYF. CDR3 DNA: TGTGCCAGCAGCCCCGTTAACGGCAAAAACATTCAGTACTTC.

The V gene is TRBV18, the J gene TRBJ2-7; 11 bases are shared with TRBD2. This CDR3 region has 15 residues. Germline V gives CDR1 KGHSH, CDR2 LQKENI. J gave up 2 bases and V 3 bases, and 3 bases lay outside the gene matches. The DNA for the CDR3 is TGTGCCAGCTCACCTGAGGGACTAGCGGCCTACGAGCAGTACTTC. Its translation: CASSPEGLAAYEQYF.

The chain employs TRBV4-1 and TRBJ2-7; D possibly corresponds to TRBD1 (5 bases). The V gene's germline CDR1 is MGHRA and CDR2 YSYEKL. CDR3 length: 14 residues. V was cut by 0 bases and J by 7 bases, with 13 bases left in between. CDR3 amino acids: CASSQDRRGEEQYF. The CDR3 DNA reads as TGCGCCAGCAGCCAAGACCGTAGGGGTGAGGAGCAGTACTTC.

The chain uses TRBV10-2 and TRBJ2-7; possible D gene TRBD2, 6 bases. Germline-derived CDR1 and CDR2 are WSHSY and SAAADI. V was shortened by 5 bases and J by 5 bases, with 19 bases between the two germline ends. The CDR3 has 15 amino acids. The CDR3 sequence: CASSSTSQGWDEQYF. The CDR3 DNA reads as TGCGCCAGCAGTTCAACTAGCCAAGGATGGGACGAGCAGTACTTC.

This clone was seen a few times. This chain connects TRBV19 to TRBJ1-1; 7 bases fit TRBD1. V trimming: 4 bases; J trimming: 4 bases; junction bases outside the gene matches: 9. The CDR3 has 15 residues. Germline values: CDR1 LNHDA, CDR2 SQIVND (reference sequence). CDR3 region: CASSKPPDRPTEAFF. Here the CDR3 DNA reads TGTGCCAGTAGTAAACCCCCGGACAGGCCCACTGAAGCTTTCTTT.

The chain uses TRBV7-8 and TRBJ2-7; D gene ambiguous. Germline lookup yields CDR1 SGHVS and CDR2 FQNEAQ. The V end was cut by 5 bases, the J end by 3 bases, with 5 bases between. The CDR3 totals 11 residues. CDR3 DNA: TGTGCCAGCAGCGACAACTACGAGCAGTACTTC. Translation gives CASSDNYEQYF.

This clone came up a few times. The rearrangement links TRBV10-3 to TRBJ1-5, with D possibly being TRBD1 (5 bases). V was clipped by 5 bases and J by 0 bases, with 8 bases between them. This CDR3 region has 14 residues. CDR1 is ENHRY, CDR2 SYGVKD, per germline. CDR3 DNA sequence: TGTGCCATCAGTAGGGGCGATAGCAATCAGCCCCAGCATTTT. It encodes CAISRGDSNQPQHF.

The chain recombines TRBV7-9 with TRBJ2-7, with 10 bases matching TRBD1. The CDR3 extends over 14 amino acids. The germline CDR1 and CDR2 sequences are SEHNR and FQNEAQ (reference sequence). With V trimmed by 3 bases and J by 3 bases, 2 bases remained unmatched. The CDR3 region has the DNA TGTGCCAGCAGCTTCGGACAGGGGGACTACGAGCAGTACTTC. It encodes CASSFGQGDYEQYF.

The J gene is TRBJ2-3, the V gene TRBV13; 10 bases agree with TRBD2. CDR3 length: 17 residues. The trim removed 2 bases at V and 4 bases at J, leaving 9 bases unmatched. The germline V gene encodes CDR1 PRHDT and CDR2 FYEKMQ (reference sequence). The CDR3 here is CASSLKAGGRGPDTQYF. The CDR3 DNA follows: TGTGCCAGCAGCTTAAAAGCGGGAGGGAGGGGCCCAGATACGCAGTATTTT.

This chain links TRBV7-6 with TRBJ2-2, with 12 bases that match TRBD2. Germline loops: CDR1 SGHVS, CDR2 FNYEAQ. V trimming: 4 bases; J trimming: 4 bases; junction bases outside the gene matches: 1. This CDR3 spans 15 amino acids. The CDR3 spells CASSSGLAGTGELFF. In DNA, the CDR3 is TGTGCCAGCAGCTCGGGACTAGCGGGCACCGGGGAGCTGTTTTTT.

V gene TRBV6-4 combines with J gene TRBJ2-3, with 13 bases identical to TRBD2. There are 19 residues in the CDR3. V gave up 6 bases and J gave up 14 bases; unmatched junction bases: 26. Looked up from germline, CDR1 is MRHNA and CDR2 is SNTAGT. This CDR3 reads CASRANPAGTSGEGDTGYF. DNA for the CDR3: TGTGCCAGCAGAGCAAATCCTGCGGGGACTAGCGGGGAGGGAGATACGGGGTATTTT.

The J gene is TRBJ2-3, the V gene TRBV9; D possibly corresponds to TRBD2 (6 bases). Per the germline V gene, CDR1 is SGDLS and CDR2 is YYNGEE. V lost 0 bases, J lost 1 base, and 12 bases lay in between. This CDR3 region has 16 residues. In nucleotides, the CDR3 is TGTGCCAGCAGCGTAGGGCACATAGCGGGCACAGATACGCAGTATTTT. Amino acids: CASSVGHIAGTDTQYF.

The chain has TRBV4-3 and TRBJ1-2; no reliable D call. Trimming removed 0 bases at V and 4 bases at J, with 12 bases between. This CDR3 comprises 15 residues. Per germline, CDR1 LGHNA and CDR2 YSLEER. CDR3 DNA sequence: TGCGCCAGCAGCCAAGATCATCGACACCTCTATGGCTACACCTTC. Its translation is CASSQDHRHLYGYTF.

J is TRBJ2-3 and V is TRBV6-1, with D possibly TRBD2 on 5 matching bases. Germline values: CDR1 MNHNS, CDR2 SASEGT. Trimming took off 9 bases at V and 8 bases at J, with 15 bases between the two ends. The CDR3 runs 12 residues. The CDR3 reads CASYEGWGTQYF. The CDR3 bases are TGTGCCAGTTATGAGGGCTGGGGTACGCAGTATTTT.

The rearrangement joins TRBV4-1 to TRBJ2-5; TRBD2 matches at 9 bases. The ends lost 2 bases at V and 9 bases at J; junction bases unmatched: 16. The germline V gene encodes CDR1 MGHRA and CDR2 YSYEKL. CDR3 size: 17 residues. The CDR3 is CASSQPSGRGGSRSQYF. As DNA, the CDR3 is TGCGCCAGCAGCCAACCCTCGGGGCGGGGGGGGTCAAGGTCCCAGTACTTC.

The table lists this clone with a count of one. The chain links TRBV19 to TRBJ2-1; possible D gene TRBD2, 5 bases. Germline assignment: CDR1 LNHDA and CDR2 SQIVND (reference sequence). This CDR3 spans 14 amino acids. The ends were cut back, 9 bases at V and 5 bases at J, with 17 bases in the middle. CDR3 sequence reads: CARERITDNNEQFF. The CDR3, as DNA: TGTGCCAGAGAGCGGATAACCGACAACAATGAGCAGTTCTTC.

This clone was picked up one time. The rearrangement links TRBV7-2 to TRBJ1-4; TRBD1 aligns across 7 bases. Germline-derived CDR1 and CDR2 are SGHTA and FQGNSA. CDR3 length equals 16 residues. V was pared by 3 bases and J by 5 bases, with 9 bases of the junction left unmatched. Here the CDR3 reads CASSFFSGTVNEKLFF. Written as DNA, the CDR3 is TGTGCCAGCAGCTTTTTTAGCGGGACAGTAAATGAAAAACTGTTTTTT.

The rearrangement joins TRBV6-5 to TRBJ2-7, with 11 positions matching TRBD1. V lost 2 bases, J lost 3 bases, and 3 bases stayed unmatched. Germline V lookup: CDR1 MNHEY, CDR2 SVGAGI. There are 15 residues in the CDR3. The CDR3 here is CASSYEGTGGYEQYF. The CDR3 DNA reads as TGTGCCAGCAGTTACGAGGGGACAGGGGGCTACGAGCAGTACTTC.

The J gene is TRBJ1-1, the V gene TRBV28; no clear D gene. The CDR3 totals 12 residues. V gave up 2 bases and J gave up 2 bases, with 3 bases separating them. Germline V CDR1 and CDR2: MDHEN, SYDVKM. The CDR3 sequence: CASSLLNTEAFF. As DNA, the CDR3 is TGTGCCAGCAGTTTACTTAACACTGAAGCTTTCTTT.

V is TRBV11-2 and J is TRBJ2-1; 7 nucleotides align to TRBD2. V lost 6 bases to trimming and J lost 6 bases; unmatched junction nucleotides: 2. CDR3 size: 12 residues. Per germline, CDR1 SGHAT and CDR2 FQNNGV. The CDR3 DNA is TGTGCCAGCAGGACTAGCCTCAATGAGCAGTTCTTC. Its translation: CASRTSLNEQFF.

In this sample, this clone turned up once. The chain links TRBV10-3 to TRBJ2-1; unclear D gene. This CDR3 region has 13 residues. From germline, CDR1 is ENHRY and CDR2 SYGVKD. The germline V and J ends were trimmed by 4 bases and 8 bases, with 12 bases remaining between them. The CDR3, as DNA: TGTGCCATCAGTGGTAAGGGAAACTATGAGCAGTTCTTC. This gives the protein CAISGKGNYEQFF.

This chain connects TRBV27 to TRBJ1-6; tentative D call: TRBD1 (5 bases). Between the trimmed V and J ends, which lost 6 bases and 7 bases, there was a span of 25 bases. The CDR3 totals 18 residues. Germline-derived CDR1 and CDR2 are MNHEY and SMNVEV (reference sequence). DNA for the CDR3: TGTGCCAGCAGCCTTTATCGGCAGGGACGGATTCAGAATTCACCCCTCCACTTT. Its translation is CASSLYRQGRIQNSPLHF.

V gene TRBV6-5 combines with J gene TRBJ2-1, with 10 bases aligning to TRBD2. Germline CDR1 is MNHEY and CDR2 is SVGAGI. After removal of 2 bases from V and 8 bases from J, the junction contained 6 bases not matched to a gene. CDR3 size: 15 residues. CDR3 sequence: CASSYPSGRAHEQFF. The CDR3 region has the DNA TGTGCCAGCAGTTACCCGAGCGGGAGGGCCCATGAGCAGTTCTTC.

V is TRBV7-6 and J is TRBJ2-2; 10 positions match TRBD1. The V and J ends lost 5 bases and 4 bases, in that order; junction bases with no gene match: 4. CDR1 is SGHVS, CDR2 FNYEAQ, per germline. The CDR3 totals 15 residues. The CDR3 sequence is CASSGWTGGTGELFF. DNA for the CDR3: TGTGCCAGCAGCGGATGGACAGGGGGCACCGGGGAGCTGTTTTTT.

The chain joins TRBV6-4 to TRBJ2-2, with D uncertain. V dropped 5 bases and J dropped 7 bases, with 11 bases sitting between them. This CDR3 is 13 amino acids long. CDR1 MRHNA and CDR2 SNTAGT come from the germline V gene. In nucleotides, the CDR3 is TGTGCCAGCAGTTCCCTTATGGGCGGGGAGCTGTTTTTT. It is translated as CASSSLMGGELFF.

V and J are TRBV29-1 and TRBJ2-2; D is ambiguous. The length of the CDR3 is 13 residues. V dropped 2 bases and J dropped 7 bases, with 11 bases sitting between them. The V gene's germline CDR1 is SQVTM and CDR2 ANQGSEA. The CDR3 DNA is TGCAGCGTTGAAAAGACGGTTGACGGGGAGCTGTTTTTT. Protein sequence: CSVEKTVDGELFF.

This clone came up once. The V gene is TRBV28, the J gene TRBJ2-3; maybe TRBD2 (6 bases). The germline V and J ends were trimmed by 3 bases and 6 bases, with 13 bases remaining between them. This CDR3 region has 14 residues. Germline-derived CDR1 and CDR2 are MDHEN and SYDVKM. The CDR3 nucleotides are TGTGCCAGCAGTTTGAGACTAGTGACCGATACGCAGTATTTT. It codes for CASSLRLVTDTQYF.

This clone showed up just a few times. The CDR3 loop is CASSIWERATEAFF. The DNA for the CDR3 is TGTGCCAGTAGTATCTGGGAGAGGGCCACTGAAGCTTTCTTT. V usage is TRBV19 and J usage is TRBJ1-1, with D uncertain. Per the germline V gene, CDR1 is LNHDA and CDR2 is SQIVND (reference sequence). V was trimmed by 3 bases and J by 4 bases, leaving 12 bases between them. CDR3 length: 14 amino acids. The full variable domain, completed using reference TRBV19 and TRBJ1-1, is DGGITQSPKYLFRKEGQNVTLSCEQNLNHDAMYWYRQDPGQGLRLIYYSQIVNDFQKGDIAEGYSVSREKKESFPLTVTSAQKNPTAFYLCASSIWERATEAFFGQGTRLTVV.

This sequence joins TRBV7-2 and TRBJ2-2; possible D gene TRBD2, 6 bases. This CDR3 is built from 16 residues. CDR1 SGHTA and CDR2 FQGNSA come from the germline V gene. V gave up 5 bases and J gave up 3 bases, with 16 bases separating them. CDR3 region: CASSGLNGPYTGELFF. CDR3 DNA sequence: TGTGCCAGCAGCGGACTAAACGGTCCTTACACCGGGGAGCTGTTTTTT.